This TCR beta chain came from a study of cytomegalovirus exposure and HLA in healthy donors. The PCR used 60 Vbeta and 13 Jbeta primers. Measured with immunoSEQ multiplex PCR; TCRdb has only the in-frame clones, and not every one. The data hold about 120,000 clones, with roughly two thirds observed a single time. This clone was observed a few times. The TCR comes from a man under 40 in good health and CMV-seropositive. The sample consisted of PBMCs.

The CDR3 spells CASSPWTGRNEQFF. As DNA, the CDR3 is TGTGCCAGCTCACCGTGGACAGGGAGAAATGAGCAGTTCTTC. This rearrangement joins TRBV18 to TRBJ2-1; 8 bases map to TRBD1. Unmatched junction bases numbered 5, after V lost 3 bases and J lost 7 bases. In germline, CDR1 is KGHSH, CDR2 LQKENI. The length of the CDR3 is 14 residues.